These 14 T cell receptor beta chains were sequenced from one sample in a study of neurological immune-mediated disorders. TCRdb used MiXCR to reprocess the 5' RACE reads, holding one entry per CDR3 protein. The sample holds 65,000 to 95,000 distinct CDR3 sequences; 4.5% to 6.5% are singletons and the top ten take roughly 2.4%. Sequences were obtained from PBMCs. The receptors were gathered from a woman aged 25 to 39 with multiple sclerosis.

This clonotype was recorded many times. The rearrangement links TRBV20-1 to TRBJ1-1; D gene unclear. CDR3 length equals 16 residues. V was cut by 3 bases and J by 5 bases, with 22 bases left in between. Germline CDR1 DFQATT, CDR2 SNEGSKA (reference sequence). The CDR3 spells CSASTGWVSVKTEAFF. For the CDR3, the DNA is TGCAGTGCTAGTACTGGTTGGGTGAGCGTTAAGACTGAAGCTTTCTTT.

This clonotype was recorded at least ten times. V and J are TRBV7-3 and TRBJ2-2, with 9 bases that match TRBD1. CDR1 is SGHTA, CDR2 FQGTGA, per germline. V was pared by 2 bases and J by 3 bases, with 10 bases of the junction left unmatched. The CDR3 runs to 18 residues. The CDR3 loop reads CASSLARDRVMDTGELFF. The CDR3 DNA reads as TGTGCCAGCAGCTTAGCCCGGGACAGGGTGATGGACACCGGGGAGCTGTTTTTT.

Ten or more counts support this clonotype. The J gene is TRBJ2-5, the V gene TRBV2, with D perhaps matching TRBD2 (5 bases). CDR1 SNHLY and CDR2 FYNNEI come from the germline V gene. Between the trimmed V and J ends, which lost 1 base and 7 bases, there was a span of 16 bases. The CDR3 runs to 15 residues. The CDR3 protein is CASSEETTSSRTQYF. The CDR3 region has the DNA TGTGCCAGCAGTGAAGAGACTACCTCCAGTCGGACCCAGTACTTC.

In its sample, this clonotype was seen a few times. The chain carries TRBV25-1 and TRBJ2-2, with D uncertain. V lost 4 bases and J lost 1, with 7 bases in between. The CDR3 has 14 amino acids. Per the germline V gene, CDR1 is MGHDK and CDR2 is SYGVNS. This chain's CDR3 is CASSAQRNTGELFF. The CDR3 nucleotides are TGTGCCAGCAGTGCCCAACGGAACACCGGGGAGCTGTTTTTT.

This clonotype was counted many times. The chain is built from TRBV28 and TRBJ2-1, with D unclear. This CDR3 spans 14 amino acids. V shed 5 bases and J shed 0 bases, with 8 bases lying between them. Germline CDR1 MDHEN, CDR2 SYDVKM. The CDR3 protein is CASSAFRSYNEQFF. Written as DNA, the CDR3 is TGTGCCAGCAGTGCATTCCGCTCCTACAATGAGCAGTTCTTC.

A remark on this clonotype: A much bigger clone sits one base away, suggesting this may be a read error. This chain links TRBV5-1 with TRBJ1-1; D is uncertain. This CDR3 comprises 13 residues. CDR1 and CDR2 from the germline V gene are SGHRS and YFSETQ. CDR3 DNA: TGCGCCAGCAGCTTTCAATCCTCCACTGCAGCTTTCTTT. It encodes CASSFQSSTAAFF.

This clonotype was recorded a few times. An end of the junction differs from the germline gene, which may be a read error. The chain combines TRBV4-1 with TRBJ2-7, with D possibly TRBD1 on 5 matching bases. The CDR3 covers 13 residues. CDR1 and CDR2 (germline): MGHRA, YSYEKL. In DNA, the CDR3 is TGCGCCGGCAGCCAAGGCCAGGGCTACGAGCAGTACTTC. Its protein product is CAGSQGQGYEQYF.

This clonotype was recorded at least ten times. The chain uses TRBV20-1 and TRBJ2-2; TRBD1 aligns across 10 bases. With V trimmed by 5 bases and J by 3 bases, 3 bases remained unmatched. Per germline, CDR1 DFQATT and CDR2 SNEGSKA (reference sequence). CDR3 length: 14 residues. The CDR3 DNA reads as TGCAGTGCTCACGGGACAGGGGACACCGGGGAGCTGTTTTTT. Residues: CSAHGTGDTGELFF.

This chain joins TRBV5-1 and TRBJ2-3; either TRBD1 or TRBD2 may fit D (5 bases each). The V gene lost 3 bases and the J gene lost 2 bases, with 16 bases spanning the gap. The germline V gene encodes CDR1 SGHRS and CDR2 YFSETQ. The CDR3 has 16 residues. The DNA of the CDR3 is TGCGCCAGCAGCTGGGACCCGGGGACGGCCACAGATACGCAGTATTTT. Protein sequence: CASSWDPGTATDTQYF.

Ten or more counts support this clonotype. V gene TRBV12-3 or TRBV12-4 combines with J gene TRBJ2-2; TRBD1 aligns across 10 bases. V shed 6 bases, J shed 2 bases, and the junction held 3 bases outside the gene matches. The CDR3 length is 15 residues. The CDR3 region is CASSRDRGNTGELFF. CDR3 bases: TGTGCCAGCAGCCGGGACAGGGGAAACACCGGGGAGCTGTTTTTT.

The rearrangement joins TRBV15 to TRBJ2-1; D may be TRBD1 (6 bases). The CDR3 length is 15 residues. Trimming took 3 bases from V and 0 from J, leaving 9 bases between them. In germline, CDR1 is LNHNV, CDR2 YYDKDF (reference sequence). In nucleotides, the CDR3 is TGTGCCACCAGCAGGGACAGCAGCTCCTACAATGAGCAGTTCTTC. Translation gives CATSRDSSSYNEQFF.

The table lists this clonotype with many counts. The chain recombines TRBV6-1 with TRBJ2-1, with D perhaps matching TRBD1 or TRBD2 (5 bases each). With 7 bases removed from V and 7 bases from J, the gap between germline ends came to 23 bases. This CDR3 spans 16 amino acids. Germline lookup yields CDR1 MNHNS and CDR2 SASEGT. The CDR3 loop is CASTPLGPPGFNEQFF. In DNA, the CDR3 is TGTGCCAGCACCCCCCTGGGACCCCCGGGGTTTAATGAGCAGTTCTTC.

This clonotype was counted many times. The J gene is TRBJ2-5, the V gene TRBV5-1, with D tentatively TRBD2 (6 bases). Between the trimmed V and J ends, which lost 7 bases and 7 bases, there was a span of 17 bases. This CDR3 comprises 13 residues. Germline values: CDR1 SGHRS, CDR2 YFSETQ. CDR3: CASGAQAGRTQYF. The CDR3 nucleotides read TGCGCCAGCGGGGCCCAGGCGGGGCGGACCCAGTACTTC.

Details on this clonotype: One junction end does not reproduce the germline sequence, and a read error may be involved. V and J are TRBV10-3 and TRBJ1-4; D is uncertain. CDR3 size: 12 residues. The germline V gene has CDR1 ENHRY and CDR2 SYGVKD. The CDR3: CDISERSEKLFF. The CDR3 nucleotides read TGTGACATCAGTGAGAGGTCCGAAAAACTGTTTTTT.